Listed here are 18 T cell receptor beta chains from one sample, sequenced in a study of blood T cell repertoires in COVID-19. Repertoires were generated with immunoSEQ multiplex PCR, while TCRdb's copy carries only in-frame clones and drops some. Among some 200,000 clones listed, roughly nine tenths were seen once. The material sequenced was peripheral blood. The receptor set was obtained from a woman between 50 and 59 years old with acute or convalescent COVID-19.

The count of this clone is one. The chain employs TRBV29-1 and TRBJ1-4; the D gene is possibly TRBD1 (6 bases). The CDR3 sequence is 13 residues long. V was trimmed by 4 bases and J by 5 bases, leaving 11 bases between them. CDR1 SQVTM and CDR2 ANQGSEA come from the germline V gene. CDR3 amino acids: CSVGIGGNEKLFF. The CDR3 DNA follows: TGCAGCGTTGGAATAGGGGGAAATGAAAAACTGTTTTTT.

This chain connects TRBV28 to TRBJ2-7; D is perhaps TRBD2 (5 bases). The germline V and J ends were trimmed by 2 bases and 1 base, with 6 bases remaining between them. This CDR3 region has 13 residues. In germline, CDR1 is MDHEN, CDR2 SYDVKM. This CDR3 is CASSLEGSYEQYF. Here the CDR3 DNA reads TGTGCCAGCAGTTTAGAGGGATCCTACGAGCAGTACTTC.

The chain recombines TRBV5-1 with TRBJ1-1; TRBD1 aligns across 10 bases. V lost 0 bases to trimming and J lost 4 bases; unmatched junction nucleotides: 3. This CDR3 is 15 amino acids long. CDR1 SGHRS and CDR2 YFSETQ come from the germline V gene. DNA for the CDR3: TGCGCCAGCAGCTTGGTAGGACAGGGGGGCACTGAAGCTTTCTTT. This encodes CASSLVGQGGTEAFF.

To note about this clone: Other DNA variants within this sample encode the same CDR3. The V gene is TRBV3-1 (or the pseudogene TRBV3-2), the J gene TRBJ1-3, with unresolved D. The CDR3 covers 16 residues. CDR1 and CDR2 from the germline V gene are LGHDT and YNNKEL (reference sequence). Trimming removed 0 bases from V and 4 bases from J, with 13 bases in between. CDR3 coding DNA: TGTGCCAGCAGCCAAGATTTCAGCTCCAGGGGAAACACCATATATTTT. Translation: CASSQDFSSRGNTIYF.

This CDR3 is CASSIDRGRRTGELFF. CDR3 DNA sequence: TGTGCCAGTAGTATCGACAGGGGGCGGCGAACCGGGGAGCTGTTTTTT. V and J are TRBV19 and TRBJ2-2, with TRBD1 matching 10 bases. This CDR3 has 16 residues. With 3 bases clipped from V and 5 bases from J, the junction kept 6 bases outside the gene matches. The germline CDR1 and CDR2 sequences are LNHDA and SQIVND (reference sequence).

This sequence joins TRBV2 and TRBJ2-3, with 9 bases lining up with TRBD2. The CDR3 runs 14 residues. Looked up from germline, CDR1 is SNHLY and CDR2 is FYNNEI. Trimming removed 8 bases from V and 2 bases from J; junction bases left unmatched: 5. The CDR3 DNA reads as TGTGCCAGCCGGCTAGCGGGATCCACAGATACGCAGTATTTT. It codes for CASRLAGSTDTQYF. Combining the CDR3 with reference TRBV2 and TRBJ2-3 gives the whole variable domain EPEVTQTPSHQVTQMGQEVILRCVPISNHLYFYWYRQILGQKVEFLVSFYNNEISEKSEIFDDQFSVERPDGSNFTLKIRSTKLEDSAMYFCASRLAGSTDTQYFGPGTRLTVL.

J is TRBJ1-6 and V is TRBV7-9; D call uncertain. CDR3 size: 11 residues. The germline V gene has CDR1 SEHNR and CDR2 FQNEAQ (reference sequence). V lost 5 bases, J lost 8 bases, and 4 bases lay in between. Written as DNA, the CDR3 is TGTGCCAGCAGCCTCGATTCACCCCTCCACTTT. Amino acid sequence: CASSLDSPLHF.

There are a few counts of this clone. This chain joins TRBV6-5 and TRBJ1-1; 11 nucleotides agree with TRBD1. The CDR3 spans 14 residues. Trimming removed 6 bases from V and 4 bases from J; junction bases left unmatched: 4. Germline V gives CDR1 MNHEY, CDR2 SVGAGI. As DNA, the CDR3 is TGTGCCAGCAGCGGACAGGGGGCAAGCACTGAAGCTTTCTTT. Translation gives CASSGQGASTEAFF.

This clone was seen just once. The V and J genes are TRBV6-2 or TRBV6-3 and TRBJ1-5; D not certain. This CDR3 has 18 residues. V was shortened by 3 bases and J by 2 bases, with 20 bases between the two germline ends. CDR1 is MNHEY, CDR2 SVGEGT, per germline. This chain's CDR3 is CASSYRPRLLVGNQPQHF. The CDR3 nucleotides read TGTGCCAGCAGTTATCGGCCCCGTCTACTAGTGGGCAATCAGCCCCAGCATTTT.

CDR3 DNA sequence: TGTGCCACCAGAATTCTACAGGGGGCGCAAGACAATGAGCAGTTCTTC. The encoded protein is CATRILQGAQDNEQFF. The chain couples TRBV19 to TRBJ2-1, with 9 nucleotides matching TRBD1. V dropped 10 bases and J dropped 5; count of bases not matched to a gene: 15. CDR3 length: 16 amino acids. CDR1 and CDR2 (germline): LNHDA, SQIVND (reference sequence).

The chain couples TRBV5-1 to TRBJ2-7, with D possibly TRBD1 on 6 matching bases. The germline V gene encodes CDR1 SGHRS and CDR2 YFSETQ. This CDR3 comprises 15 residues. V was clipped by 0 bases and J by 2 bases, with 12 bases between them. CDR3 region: CASSLGQVGTYEQYF. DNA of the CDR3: TGCGCCAGCAGCTTGGGACAGGTCGGGACCTACGAGCAGTACTTC.

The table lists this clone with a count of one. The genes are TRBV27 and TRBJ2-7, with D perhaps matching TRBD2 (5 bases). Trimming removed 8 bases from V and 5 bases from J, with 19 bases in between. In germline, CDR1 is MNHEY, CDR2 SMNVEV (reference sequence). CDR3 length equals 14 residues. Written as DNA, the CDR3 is TGTGCCAGCTCCTTGGGCGGGTGGCTGGACGAGCAGTACTTC. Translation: CASSLGGWLDEQYF.

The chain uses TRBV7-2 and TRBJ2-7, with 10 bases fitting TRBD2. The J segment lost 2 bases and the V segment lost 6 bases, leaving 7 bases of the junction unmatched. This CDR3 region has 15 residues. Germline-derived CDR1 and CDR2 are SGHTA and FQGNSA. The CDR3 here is CASSLSGGLPYEQYF. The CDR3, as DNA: TGTGCCAGCAGTCTTAGCGGGGGGCTTCCCTACGAGCAGTACTTC.

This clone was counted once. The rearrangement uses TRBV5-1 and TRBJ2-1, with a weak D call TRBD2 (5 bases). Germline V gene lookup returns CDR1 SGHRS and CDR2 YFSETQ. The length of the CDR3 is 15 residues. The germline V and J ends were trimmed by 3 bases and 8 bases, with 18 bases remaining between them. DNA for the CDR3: TGCGCCAGCAGCTCCGTCCCGGGGATTATGGATGAGCAGTTCTTC. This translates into CASSSVPGIMDEQFF.

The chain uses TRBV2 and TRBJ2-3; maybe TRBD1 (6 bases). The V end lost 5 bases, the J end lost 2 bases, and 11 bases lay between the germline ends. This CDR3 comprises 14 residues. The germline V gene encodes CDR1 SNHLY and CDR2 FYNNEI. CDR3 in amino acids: CASSPGHHTDTQYF. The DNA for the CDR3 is TGTGCCAGCAGTCCGGGACATCACACAGATACGCAGTATTTT.

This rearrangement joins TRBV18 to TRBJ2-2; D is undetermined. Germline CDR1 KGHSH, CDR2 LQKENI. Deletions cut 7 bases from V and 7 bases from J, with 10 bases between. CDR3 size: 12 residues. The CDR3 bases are TGTGCCAGCTTTCAGGTTGGCGGGGAGCTGTTTTTT. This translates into CASFQVGGELFF. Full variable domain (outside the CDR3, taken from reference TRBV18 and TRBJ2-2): NAGVMQNPRHLVRRRGQEARLRCSPMKGHSHVYWYRQLPEEGLKFMVYLQKENIIDESGMPKERFSAEFPKEGPSILRIQQVVRGDSAAYFCASFQVGGELFFGEGSRLTVL.

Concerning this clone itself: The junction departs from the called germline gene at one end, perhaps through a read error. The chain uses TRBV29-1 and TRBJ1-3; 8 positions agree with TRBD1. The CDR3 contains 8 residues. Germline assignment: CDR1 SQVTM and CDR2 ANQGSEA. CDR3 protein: CSVGDRTF. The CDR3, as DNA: TGCAGCGTTGGGGACAGGACCTTT.

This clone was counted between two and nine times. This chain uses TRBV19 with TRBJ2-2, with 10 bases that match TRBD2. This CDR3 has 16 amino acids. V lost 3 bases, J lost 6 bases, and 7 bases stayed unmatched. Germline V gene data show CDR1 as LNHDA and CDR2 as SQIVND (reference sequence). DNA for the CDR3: TGTGCCAGTAGTATTTGGGCTAGCGGGAGTTCCGGGGAGCTGTTTTTT. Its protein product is CASSIWASGSSGELFF.